A single T cell receptor (beta chain) is shown here with its context. Patients with stable or active relapsing-remitting disease, all of them treatment-naive, made up the multiple sclerosis controls. Negative isolation was used for CD8+ and CD4+ T cells and FACS enrichment for TEMRA cells. The sample comes from a study of CD8 T cells in Susac syndrome. After extraction with the RNeasy kit, about 0.5 to 1 ug of the RNA was reverse transcribed using random hexamers. MiXCR, applied by TCRdb to the immunoSEQ multiplex PCR reads, yields one record per CDR3 protein. The data show about 300,000 distinct CDR3 sequences, with roughly 85% seen just once and 0.21% held by the top ten. The clonotype comes from a human donor with multiple sclerosis. Specimen: CD8+ T cells from PBMCs.

The CDR3 nucleotides read TGTGCCAGTAGTACCAGCGGAGCGACGAACACCGGGGAGCTGTTTTTT. As protein: CASSTSGATNTGELFF. The chain links TRBV19 to TRBJ2-2, with a tentative D call TRBD2 (5 bases). V was trimmed by 4 bases and J by 0 bases, leaving 12 bases between them. Germline V CDR1 and CDR2: LNHDA, SQIVND (reference sequence). The length of the CDR3 is 16 residues. Full variable domain (missing parts from reference TRBV19 and TRBJ2-2): DGGITQSPKYLFRKEGQNVTLSCEQNLNHDAMYWYRQDPGQGLRLIYYSQIVNDFQKGDIAEGYSVSREKKESFPLTVTSAQKNPTAFYLCASSTSGATNTGELFFGEGSRLTVL.